Following are 30 T cell receptor beta chains from one sample sequenced in a study of blood T cell repertoires in COVID-19. Assay used: immunoSEQ multiplex PCR; TCRdb lists only in-frame clones, some missing. The table lists about 150,000 clones, about 85% of them singletons, with approximately 8% in the top ten. The sample taken for sequencing was PBMCs or T cells enriched from blood (not recorded which). The origin of the receptors is a woman in her forties or fifties who had recovered from COVID-19.

The chain combines TRBV7-2 with TRBJ2-1, with 9 bases aligning to TRBD2. The CDR3 consists of 16 residues. Germline V gene sequence: CDR1 SGHTA, CDR2 FQGNSA. V lost 5 bases, J lost 2 bases, and 7 bases stayed unmatched. In nucleotides, the CDR3 is TGTGCCAGCAGCCCCAGCGGGGGGTTCGCCTACAATGAGCAGTTCTTC. Its translation is CASSPSGGFAYNEQFF. Filled out from reference TRBV7-2 and TRBJ2-1, the complete variable domain reads GAGVSQSPSNKVTEKGKDVELRCDPISGHTALYWYRQSLGQGLEFLIYFQGNSAPDKSGLPSDRFSAERTGGSVSTLTIQRTQQEDSAVYLCASSPSGGFAYNEQFFGPGTRLTVL.

DNA of the CDR3: TGTGCCAGCAGCACCTCGACTAGCGGTCCTAATCTGGGGCAGTTCTTC. Its protein is CASSTSTSGPNLGQFF. The chain joins TRBV28 to TRBJ2-1; 9 bases line up with TRBD2. This CDR3 region has 16 residues. Germline CDR1 reads MDHEN; CDR2 reads SYDVKM. V lost 6 bases, J lost 12 bases, and 18 bases stayed unmatched.

The rearrangement uses TRBV28 and TRBJ2-3; tentatively, D is TRBD2 (6 bases). Trimming removed 10 bases at V and 2 bases at J, with 16 bases between. CDR3 length equals 14 residues. CDR1 and CDR2 from the germline V gene are MDHEN and SYDVKM. The CDR3 sequence is CATSWGGTTDTQYF. In nucleotides, the CDR3 is TGTGCCACCTCATGGGGCGGGACCACAGATACGCAGTATTTT.

The genes are TRBV19 and TRBJ1-1, with 7 bases fitting TRBD1. This CDR3 comprises 15 residues. CDR1 and CDR2 (germline): LNHDA, SQIVND (reference sequence). V lost 5 bases and J lost 2; bases outside the gene matches: 8. As DNA, the CDR3 is TGTGCCAGTAGTCCCTCGGACAGGAAAAACACTGAAGCTTTCTTT. Amino acid sequence: CASSPSDRKNTEAFF. The variable domain in full, completed from reference TRBV19 and TRBJ1-1, reads DGGITQSPKYLFRKEGQNVTLSCEQNLNHDAMYWYRQDPGQGLRLIYYSQIVNDFQKGDIAEGYSVSREKKESFPLTVTSAQKNPTAFYLCASSPSDRKNTEAFFGQGTRLTVV.

This chain links TRBV5-4 with TRBJ1-6; a weak D match, TRBD1 (5 bases). Germline CDR1 SGHNT, CDR2 YYREEE (reference sequence). Deletions cut 2 bases from V and 7 bases from J, with 16 bases between. The CDR3 has 16 amino acids. CDR3 DNA sequence: TGTGCCAGCAGCTTCGCAGGGTCCTTACTAAATTCACCCCTCCACTTT. It codes for CASSFAGSLLNSPLHF. Supplemented by reference TRBV5-4 and TRBJ1-6, the full variable domain reads ETGVTQSPTHLIKTRGQQVTLRCSSQSGHNTVSWYQQALGQGPQFIFQYYREEENGRGNFPPRFSGLQFPNYSSELNVNALELDDSALYLCASSFAGSLLNSPLHFGNGTRLTVT.

This clone is a singleton in its sample. The chain uses TRBV10-3 and TRBJ1-1, with D possibly being TRBD1 (6 bases). Germline CDR1 is ENHRY and CDR2 is SYGVKD. V was pared by 4 bases and J by 1 base, with 10 bases between. The CDR3 contains 14 residues. CDR3 nucleotides: TGTGCCATCAGTGTCAGACAGGCGAACACTGAAGCTTTCTTT. This sequence encodes CAISVRQANTEAFF.

This clone has just one count. This chain uses TRBV7-9 with TRBJ1-1; TRBD1 might be the D (5 bases). The CDR3 length is 12 residues. Germline loops: CDR1 SEHNR, CDR2 FQNEAQ (reference sequence). The V end lost 1 base, the J end lost 11 bases, and 11 bases lay between the germline ends. The chain's CDR3 is CASSLDQGRAFF. CDR3 in DNA: TGTGCCAGCAGCTTAGACCAGGGTCGGGCTTTCTTT.

This sequence joins TRBV10-1 and TRBJ1-5; 8 nucleotides align to TRBD1. Germline assignment: CDR1 WNHNN and CDR2 SYGVQD (reference sequence). The CDR3 runs to 15 residues. The CDR3, as DNA: TGCTCATTTGGACAGGGCCTAACGGGCAATCAGCCCCAGCATTTT. Translated: CSFGQGLTGNQPQHF.

J is TRBJ2-4 and V is TRBV2, with 8 nucleotides matching TRBD1. The germline gives CDR1 SNHLY, CDR2 FYNNEI. The V gene end was trimmed by 6 bases and the J gene end by 16 bases; junction bases not matched to a gene: 11. This CDR3 spans 12 amino acids. CDR3 in amino acids: CASSITGTGEYF. The CDR3 coding sequence is TGTGCCAGCAGCATTACCGGGACAGGAGAATACTTC.

The count of this clone is one. The junction does not match germline at one end; this may be a read error. V usage is TRBV19 and J usage is TRBJ1-2, with 9 bases aligning to TRBD1. Per the germline V gene, CDR1 is LNHDA and CDR2 is SQIVND (reference sequence). The CDR3 runs to 14 residues. The CDR3 DNA reads TGTGCCAGTAGTTCCCGGGACAGGGCCCTCCCAACTGACTTC. Amino acids: CASSSRDRALPTDF.

This chain uses TRBV6-4 with TRBJ1-2, with 9 bases fitting TRBD1. The CDR3 consists of 14 residues. The J segment lost 2 bases and the V segment lost 6 bases, leaving 4 bases of the junction unmatched. Germline V gene data show CDR1 as MRHNA and CDR2 as SNTAGT. This CDR3 is CASSADRGNYGYTF. The CDR3 DNA is TGTGCCAGCAGCGCGGACAGGGGCAACTATGGCTACACCTTC.

V gene TRBV19 combines with J gene TRBJ2-7, with a tentative D call TRBD2 (6 bases). With 3 bases removed from V and 0 bases from J, the gap between germline ends came to 18 bases. The CDR3 is made up of 17 amino acids. From germline, CDR1 is LNHDA and CDR2 SQIVND (reference sequence). The CDR3 bases are TGTGCCAGTAGTATGGGGGGACCTTATACCCTCTCCTACGAGCAGTACTTC. Translated, it gives CASSMGGPYTLSYEQYF. Filled out from reference TRBV19 and TRBJ2-7, the complete variable domain reads DGGITQSPKYLFRKEGQNVTLSCEQNLNHDAMYWYRQDPGQGLRLIYYSQIVNDFQKGDIAEGYSVSREKKESFPLTVTSAQKNPTAFYLCASSMGGPYTLSYEQYFGPGTRLTVT.

The chain combines TRBV2 with TRBJ2-3; D perhaps matches TRBD2 (5 bases). Germline CDR1 reads SNHLY; CDR2 reads FYNNEI. Deletions cut 6 bases from V and 0 bases from J, with 10 bases between. The CDR3 covers 14 residues. The CDR3 DNA reads TGTGCCAGCAGCCCCGGACTGAGCACAGATACGCAGTATTTT. Amino acid sequence: CASSPGLSTDTQYF.

The J gene is TRBJ2-2, the V gene TRBV29-1, with 9 bases aligning to TRBD1. The CDR3 sequence is 14 residues long. After removal of 6 bases from V and 1 base from J, the junction contained 3 bases not matched to a gene. Germline values: CDR1 SQVTM, CDR2 ANQGSEA. CDR3 amino acids: CSVDRGMNTGELFF. The CDR3 DNA reads as TGCAGCGTGGACAGGGGTATGAACACCGGGGAGCTGTTTTTT.

There are a few counts of this clone. The chain employs TRBV15 and TRBJ1-4; 7 nucleotides align to TRBD1. J gave up 3 bases and V 5 bases, and 3 bases lay outside the gene matches. Germline V gives CDR1 LNHNV, CDR2 YYDKDF (reference sequence). This CDR3 region has 14 residues. CDR3 protein: CATSGGQPNEKLFF. DNA of the CDR3: TGTGCCACCAGCGGGGGACAGCCTAATGAAAAACTGTTTTTT.

The V gene is TRBV4-3, the J gene TRBJ1-2; D unresolved. Trimming shortened V by 2 bases and J by 8 bases, and 21 bases separated the two germline ends. The CDR3 runs to 16 residues. Germline assignment: CDR1 LGHNA and CDR2 YSLEER. CDR3 residues: CASSQSGRSLPLGYTF. For the CDR3, the DNA is TGCGCCAGCAGCCAAAGCGGACGGTCCCTTCCTCTCGGCTACACCTTC.

The chain combines TRBV9 with TRBJ2-1; 12 nucleotides align to TRBD2. V was clipped by 3 bases and J by 4 bases; unmatched bases: 8. This CDR3 contains 17 residues. The germline gives CDR1 SGDLS, CDR2 YYNGEE. The CDR3 DNA is TGTGCCAGCAGCGCTCATTCCGGGACTAGCGGGTACAATGAGCAGTTCTTC. Amino acids: CASSAHSGTSGYNEQFF.

The chain carries TRBV7-2 and TRBJ2-7, with TRBD1 matching 7 bases. Trimming at V came to 4 bases and at J to 5 bases, leaving 11 bases not matched to a gene. CDR1 and CDR2 (germline): SGHTA, FQGNSA. The CDR3 covers 15 residues. CDR3 in amino acids: CASSWRTGATDEQYF. As DNA, the CDR3 is TGTGCCAGCAGCTGGAGAACAGGGGCGACTGACGAGCAGTACTTC.

The chain joins TRBV5-1 to TRBJ1-4, with D uncertain. Germline CDR1 and CDR2: SGHRS and YFSETQ. Trimming stripped 2 bases from V and 5 bases from J, with 7 bases between. The CDR3 is made up of 13 amino acids. The CDR3 loop reads CASSFNINEKLFF. CDR3 nucleotides: TGCGCCAGCAGCTTTAACATCAATGAAAAACTGTTTTTT. The variable domain in full, with the rest retrieved from reference TRBV5-1 and TRBJ1-4, is KAGVTQTPRYLIKTRGQQVTLSCSPISGHRSVSWYQQTPGQGLQFLFEYFSETQRNKGNFPGRFSGRQFSNSRSEMNVSTLELGDSALYLCASSFNINEKLFFGSGTQLSVL.

The chain links TRBV7-9 to TRBJ1-2, with 7 bases matching TRBD1. The germline gives CDR1 SEHNR, CDR2 FQNEAQ (reference sequence). CDR3 length: 15 amino acids. The ends lost 5 bases at V and 7 bases at J; junction bases unmatched: 13. For the CDR3, the DNA is TGTGCCAGCAGCAAGGGGGCAGGAGTTGCTGGTGGCTACACCTTC. It codes for CASSKGAGVAGGYTF.

The chain employs TRBV4-3 and TRBJ1-6; the match to TRBD1 covers 7 bases. There are 14 residues in the CDR3. CDR1 LGHNA and CDR2 YSLEER come from the germline V gene. Trimming removed 4 bases from V and 5 bases from J; junction bases left unmatched: 2. The CDR3 protein is CASSRDRDNSPLHF. CDR3 in DNA: TGCGCCAGCAGCCGAGACAGGGATAATTCACCCCTCCACTTT.

The table lists this clone with a few counts. The CDR3 DNA sequence: TGCAGCGCCTCGGACAGGGCAAACGGAGGCTACACCTTC. It translates to CSASDRANGGYTF. V usage is TRBV29-1 and J usage is TRBJ1-2; TRBD1 matches 8 bases. V trimming: 7 bases; J trimming: 8 bases; junction bases outside the gene matches: 12. CDR1 and CDR2 from the germline V gene are SQVTM and ANQGSEA. The CDR3 consists of 13 residues.

The chain couples TRBV2 to TRBJ2-1; the D gene is possibly TRBD1 (5 bases). Trimming took off 4 bases at V and 10 bases at J, with 17 bases between the two ends. Germline CDR1 is SNHLY and CDR2 is FYNNEI. The CDR3 consists of 14 residues. CDR3 coding DNA: TGTGCCAGCAGTGCAAGGGGCTGGGGAAACGAGCAGTTCTTC. Residues: CASSARGWGNEQFF.

The chain carries TRBV29-1 and TRBJ2-1; 8 nucleotides match TRBD2. V lost 6 bases to trimming and J lost 0 bases; unmatched junction nucleotides: 13. Looked up from germline, CDR1 is SQVTM and CDR2 is ANQGSEA. The CDR3 is 17 amino acids. The DNA for the CDR3 is TGCAGCGTGGGGGCGACGGGCGGGACTAGCTCCTACAATGAGCAGTTCTTC. Amino acid sequence: CSVGATGGTSSYNEQFF.

V usage is TRBV9 and J usage is TRBJ2-3; TRBD2 agrees at 8 bases. With 2 bases clipped from V and 3 bases from J, the junction kept 14 bases outside the gene matches. From germline, CDR1 is SGDLS and CDR2 YYNGEE. This CDR3 has 18 residues. The CDR3 DNA reads as TGTGCCAGCAGCGTTGGCAGCGGGGGTAACCCCTGGACAGATACGCAGTATTTT. Its protein is CASSVGSGGNPWTDTQYF.

The V call is TRBV7-2, the J call TRBJ1-5; the D gene is possibly TRBD1 (6 bases). Germline CDR1 reads SGHTA; CDR2 reads FQGNSA. The CDR3 runs to 13 residues. Between the trimmed V and J ends, which lost 1 base and 6 bases, there was a span of 7 bases. CDR3 coding DNA: TGTGCCAGCAGCTTAGACAGGGCTCAGCCCCAGCATTTT. Protein sequence: CASSLDRAQPQHF.

The chain links TRBV7-3 to TRBJ2-7; D is possibly TRBD1 (6 bases). Germline V gives CDR1 SGHTA, CDR2 FQGTGA. The CDR3 is 14 residues long. V lost 5 bases and J lost 7, with 18 bases in between. The CDR3 DNA reads as TGTGCCAGCAGCCCACAGGGCGGTTTGGGGGAGCAGTACTTC. It yields the protein CASSPQGGLGEQYF. Variable domain in full (rest from reference TRBV7-3 and TRBJ2-7): GAGVSQTPSNKVTEKGKYVELRCDPISGHTALYWYRQSLGQGPEFLIYFQGTGAADDSGLPNDRFFAVRPEGSVSTLKIQRTERGDSAVYLCASSPQGGLGEQYFGPGTRLTVT.

In nucleotides, the CDR3 is TGTGCCAGCAGCCCCACGGGGTCCACTGAAGCTTTCTTT. Protein product: CASSPTGSTEAFF. V and J are TRBV5-4 and TRBJ1-1; D gene unclear. Deletions cut 4 bases from V and 4 bases from J, with 11 bases between. Germline loops: CDR1 SGHNT, CDR2 YYREEE (reference sequence). The CDR3 contains 13 residues.

V is TRBV2 and J is TRBJ1-5; the match to TRBD1 covers 7 bases. V shed 6 bases, J shed 2 bases, and the junction held 7 bases outside the gene matches. This CDR3 region has 15 residues. The germline V gene encodes CDR1 SNHLY and CDR2 FYNNEI. The CDR3 nucleotides read TGTGCCAGCAGAAAAACAGGGGAAGGCAATCAGCCCCAGCATTTT. Its protein is CASRKTGEGNQPQHF.

The J gene is TRBJ2-7, the V gene TRBV2; the D gene is possibly TRBD1 (5 bases). The V gene lost 7 bases and the J gene lost 2 bases, with 15 bases spanning the gap. From germline, CDR1 is SNHLY and CDR2 FYNNEI. This CDR3 is built from 14 residues. CDR3 loop: CASKGRASPYEQYF. DNA for the CDR3: TGTGCCAGCAAAGGCAGGGCGTCACCCTACGAGCAGTACTTC.